A selection of T cell receptor beta chains follows, all from one sample in a study of blood T cells in healthy people across ages. Each CDR3 protein is one row after TCRdb ran MiXCR on the 5' RACE reads. The sample records about 1.6 million distinct CDR3 sequences, almost 35% being singletons. Sequences were obtained from blood. Every receptor here comes from a woman in her 30s in good health. Both conserved end residues are part of each CDR3. Fields, in order: J gene, V gene, clone size, D gene, CDR3 DNA, CDR3 protein. A D gene is named only where the DNA matches it firmly. Clone sizes are given selectively: once, few, many, or a class where the clone is expanded.

>TRBJ1-2|TRBV3-1|-|-
TGTGCCAGCAGCCAAGATTCGGGTCAGGGGAACTATGGCTACACCTTC
CASSQDSGQGNYGYTF
>TRBJ2-7|TRBV20-1|-|TRBD2
TGCAGTGCTAGAGGGCTAGCGGGTGATCTCTCCTACGGGCAGTACTTC
CSARGLAGDLSYGQYF
>TRBJ2-1|TRBV7-3|-|TRBD2
TGTGCCAGCAGCCCACCCGGGGGGGATGGAATTCTTGGGCAGTTCTTC
CASSPPGGDGILGQFF
>TRBJ2-3|TRBV20-1|-|TRBD2
TGCAGTGCTAGAGATTATAGCACTAGCGGGGGTGATACGCAGTATTTT
CSARDYSTSGGDTQYF
>TRBJ1-1|TRBV5-1|-|-
TGCGCCAGCAGCCCCCCTCGAGCTTTCTTT
CASSPPRAFF
>TRBJ2-3|TRBV2|-|TRBD2
TGTGCCAGCAGTGAATTAGCGGGGGGGCCCAGCACAGATACGCAGTATTTT
CASSELAGGPSTDTQYF
>TRBJ2-3|TRBV5-6|many|-
TGTGCCAGCAGCTTTGGATTATCCACAGATACGCAGTATTTT
CASSFGLSTDTQYF
>TRBJ1-1|TRBV28|-|-
TGTGCCAGCAGTTTAGGGTCCTCTTTGAACACTGAAGCTTTCTTT
CASSLGSSLNTEAFF
>TRBJ2-3|TRBV29-1|-|TRBD1
TGCAGCGTCGAAAGGGACAGGGAAGGGTGTGACACAGATACGCAGTATTTT
CSVERDREGCDTDTQYF
>TRBJ2-7|TRBV30|few|TRBD2
TGTGCCTGGAGACCCGGGAGGTGGAGGGAGGACGAGCAGTACTTC
CAWRPGRWREDEQYF
>TRBJ1-1|TRBV7-2|-|-
TGTGCCAGCAGCTTAGATATGTGGGCTAACACTGAAGCTTTCTTT
CASSLDMWANTEAFF
>TRBJ1-4|TRBV29-1|-|-
TGCAGCGTTGCTTCAGGGAGCTTGACTAATGAAAAACTGTTTTTT
CSVASGSLTNEKLFF
>TRBJ2-1|TRBV5-1|-|TRBD2
TGCGCCAGCAGCTTGGAAGGTCTAGCGGTAAGCTACAATGAGCAGTTCTTC
CASSLEGLAVSYNEQFF
>TRBJ2-5|TRBV28|few|TRBD1
TGTGCCAGCAGATCAGCGACAGGGATGGGAGAGACCCAGTACTTC
CASRSATGMGETQYF
>TRBJ2-5|TRBV15|few|-
TGTGCCACCAGCAGAGTGGAGGGAAGGGGAGAGACCCAGTACTTC
CATSRVEGRGETQYF
>TRBJ2-2|TRBV5-1|-|-
TGCGCCAGCAGCTCCCAACAGGGCAGCGGGGAGCTGTTTTTT
CASSSQQGSGELFF
>TRBJ2-1|TRBV9|few|TRBD1
TGTGCCAGCAGCGTAGTGGACAGGGCCGGCGAGCAGTTCTTC
CASSVVDRAGEQFF
>TRBJ1-2|TRBV2|-|-
TGTGCCAGCAGTGTACTCACCGGGACAAACTATGGCTACACCTTC
CASSVLTGTNYGYTF
>TRBJ1-6|TRBV7-3|-|TRBD1
TGTGCCAGCAGCCACCCTCGAACCGGGACAGGGAATATTGGCGATAATTCACCCCTCCACTTT
CASSHPRTGTGNIGDNSPLHF
>TRBJ2-5|TRBV6-5|once|TRBD2
TGTGCCAGCAATCCAGCGGGGCTGGGGGAGCAGTACTTC
CASNPAGLGEQYF
>TRBJ2-7|TRBV4-1|-|TRBD1
TGCGCCAGCAGCCACGACAGGGGGTATCGGTACGAGCAGTACTTC
CASSHDRGYRYEQYF
>TRBJ2-1|TRBV6-5|many|-
TGTGCCAGCAGTTACTACGGCATCCATGAGCAGTTCTTC
CASSYYGIHEQFF
>TRBJ2-7|TRBV4-2|few|-
TGTGCCAGCAGCCAAGGGCGGGACAGTAACACCTACGAGCAGTACTTC
CASSQGRDSNTYEQYF
>TRBJ2-5|TRBV12-3/TRBV12-4|-|TRBD1
TGTGCCAGCAGACCCGGGACAGGGGATGGGGAGACCCGGTACTTC
CASRPGTGDGETRYF
>TRBJ1-1|TRBV6-1|-|-
TGTGCCAGCGTGCTGGGGGGCGACACTGAAGCTTTCTTT
CASVLGGDTEAFF
>TRBJ2-1|TRBV29-1|many|TRBD2
TGCAGCGTCCCGAGCGGGGGCGCATACAATGAGCAGTTCTTC
CSVPSGGAYNEQFF
>TRBJ2-3|TRBV20-1|once|-
TGCAGTGCTAGAGAGGGGACGACCACGGCAGATACGCAGTATTTT
CSAREGTTTADTQYF
>TRBJ1-4|TRBV3-1|-|-
TGTGCCAGCAGCCAAGAACTCCTCGGGGTGGCTAATGAAAAACTGTTTTTT
CASSQELLGVANEKLFF
>TRBJ2-1|TRBV29-1|once|TRBD1
TGCAGCGACTACTTCCGGCAGGGGGATGAGCAGTTCTTC
CSDYFRQGDEQFF
>TRBJ2-7|TRBV6-6|many|-
TGTGCCAGCAGTAGCATAGGGGCTGGATCATACGAGCAGTACTTC
CASSSIGAGSYEQYF
>TRBJ2-3|TRBV5-1|many|-
TGCGCCAGCAGCCTTCAAGGGGCCAGCACAGATACGCAGTATTTT
CASSLQGASTDTQYF
>TRBJ1-1|TRBV4-1|few|-
TGCGCCAGCAGCCAAGCACCGGGCAGGGGTACTGAAGCTTTCTTT
CASSQAPGRGTEAFF
>TRBJ2-7|TRBV6-1|-|-
TGTGCCAGCACAGTATTAGCGGTGGCGGACGAGCAGTACTTC
CASTVLAVADEQYF
>TRBJ1-2|TRBV4-1|few|TRBD1
TGCGCCAGCAGCGCCCGCCAGGGGGAATATGGCTACACCTTC
CASSARQGEYGYTF
>TRBJ2-1|TRBV7-9|-|TRBD2
TGTGCCAGCAGCAACCTAGCGGGAGGGCTCAGCAATGAGCAGTTCTTC
CASSNLAGGLSNEQFF
>TRBJ1-5|TRBV20-1|-|-
TGCAGTGCCCTTTCGGGGCACCTTAATAGCAATCAGCCCCAGCATTTT
CSALSGHLNSNQPQHF
>TRBJ2-2|TRBV2|-|TRBD1
TGTGCCAGCAGTGTACAGGGGGTCACCGGGGAGCTGTTTTTT
CASSVQGVTGELFF
>TRBJ2-1|TRBV20-1|-|-
TGCAGTGCTAGAAGGGGCGGGACTTACAATGAGCAGTTCTTC
CSARRGGTYNEQFF
>TRBJ2-2|TRBV28|few|TRBD2
TGTGCCAGCAGTCAAGCGGGAGCTTCGAACACCGGGGAGCGGTTTTTT
CASSQAGASNTGERFF
>TRBJ2-7|TRBV6-6|-|-
TGTGCCAGCAGTGGGCGTCAGCGGGACACGCAGTACTTC
CASSGRQRDTQYF
>TRBJ2-5|TRBV30|few|-
TGTGCCTGGAGGGCCGGACACTCGTACCAAGAGACCCAGTACTTC
CAWRAGHSYQETQYF
>TRBJ2-1|TRBV23-1|-|TRBD1
TGCGCCAGCAGTCCCCCGGGGACAGGGATCCATGAGCAGTTCTTC
CASSPPGTGIHEQFF
>TRBJ2-1|TRBV29-1|many|-
TGCAGCGTTCGGAGGTTTAGCGGCTACAATGAGCAGTTCTTC
CSVRRFSGYNEQFF
>TRBJ1-2|TRBV5-1|-|-
TGCGCCAGCAGCTTGGAGCAGGTGAACTATGGCTACACCTTC
CASSLEQVNYGYTF
>TRBJ2-7|TRBV5-1|-|-
TGCGCCAGCAGCTTGGGTCACATATCCTACGAGCAGTACTTC
CASSLGHISYEQYF
>TRBJ1-1|TRBV20-1|-|-
TGCAGTGCTAGAGGGGGATTGGGGAATTCGGAAGCTTTCTTT
CSARGGLGNSEAFF
>TRBJ1-2|TRBV4-1|-|-
TGCGCCAGCAGCCAAGAAACCAGGCCCTCCTATGGCTACACCTTC
CASSQETRPSYGYTF
>TRBJ1-2|TRBV9|-|-
TGTGCCAGCAGCGTTAGTTGGAGTAGGACCTATGGCTACACCTTC
CASSVSWSRTYGYTF
>TRBJ1-5|TRBV12-3/TRBV12-4|-|-
TGTGCCAGCAGTTTAGCATCCAACAGATACAATCAGCCCCAGCATTTT
CASSLASNRYNQPQHF
>TRBJ2-3|TRBV9|few|TRBD2
TGTGCCAGCAGCGGACATAGCGGGGGCACTAGCACAGATACGCAGTATTTT
CASSGHSGGTSTDTQYF
>TRBJ2-2|TRBV20-1|few|TRBD1
TGCAGTGCTCGCGGACAGGGGGTTAACACCGGGGAGCTGTTTTTT
CSARGQGVNTGELFF
>TRBJ2-1|TRBV9|-|-
TGTGCCAGCAGCGCGGAACAACTTTCCCACAATGAGCAGTTCTTC
CASSAEQLSHNEQFF
>TRBJ1-1|TRBV27|-|-
TGTGCCAGCAGTTTATTAGGGGTGCCAGGAGGCCGTGGACTGAACACTGAAGCTTTCTTT
CASSLLGVPGGRGLNTEAFF
>TRBJ1-2|TRBV12-3/TRBV12-4|many|-
TGTGCCAGCAGTTTCCTCGAGAACTATGGCTACACCTTC
CASSFLENYGYTF
>TRBJ2-1|TRBV5-1|-|-
TGCGCCAGCAGATGGAGGCCCTCCTACAATGAGCAGTTCTTC
CASRWRPSYNEQFF